This TCR beta chain was recorded in a study of T-cell reconstitution after alpha-beta-depleted transplantation in children. The CDR3 totals 15 residues. Germline trimming cut 4 bases from V and 6 bases from J; bases unmatched to any gene: 9. Unique molecular identifiers were incorporated during preparation of the TCRbeta library. TCRdb re-called the PCR reads through MiXCR, storing one row per CDR3 protein. The sample yields 490,000 or so distinct CDR3 sequences, under 15% seen once. V and J are TRBV12-3 or TRBV12-4 and TRBJ1-1; 9 nucleotides align to TRBD1. The specimen comprised PBMCs from the stem cell graft donor, sampled from the stem cell graft. The TCR comes from a human donor who donated a stem cell graft to a child with combined immunodeficiency. In DNA form, the CDR3 reads TGTGCCAGCAGTTGGGGCGGGACAGGGCCGGCTGAAGCTTTCTTT. This encodes CASSWGGTGPAEAFF.